This T cell receptor beta chain comes out of a study of identical twins. TCRdb processed the 5' RACE reads anew with MiXCR; each CDR3 protein has one entry. The sample gives around 960,000 distinct CDR3 sequences, over 9% of which show up once; around 1.5% is in the top ten. This clonotype was seen repeatedly, ten times or more. The antigen is unknown. Study results and limitations: Weaker excess twin sharing was observed in beta out-of-frame sequences.

The CDR3 length is 13 residues. With V trimmed by 8 bases and J by 2 bases, 3 bases remained unmatched. This sample also appeared in a second study, on yellow fever vaccine responses in identical twins.

Sample: PBMCs. The V gene is TRBV12-3 or TRBV12-4, the J gene TRBJ1-1; the match to TRBD1 covers 9 bases. The sequence came from a woman under 30 in good health. The CDR3 sequence is CASRDRENTEAFF. CDR3 DNA: TGTGCCAGCCGGGACAGGGAAAACACTGAAGCTTTCTTT.